The 14 T cell receptor beta chains below come from one sample, sequenced in a study of blood T cell repertoires in COVID-19. Libraries were prepared by immunoSEQ multiplex PCR; TCRdb keeps only in-frame clonotypes and omits some of them. The table records 55,000 to 75,000 clones, 70% to 80% of them present only once. Sequencing was done on a sample of peripheral blood. The receptors stem from a human donor in a cohort sampled during active COVID-19.

This clone was seen a single time. The rearrangement links TRBV7-2 to TRBJ1-3, with 7 bases matching TRBD1. Germline CDR1 is SGHTA and CDR2 is FQGNSA. J gave up 3 bases and V 1 base, and 0 bases lay outside the gene matches. This CDR3 contains 14 residues. The CDR3 loop reads CASSLDRGGNTIYF. CDR3 sequence (DNA): TGTGCCAGCAGCTTAGACAGGGGTGGAAACACCATATATTTT.

This sequence joins TRBV5-6 and TRBJ2-5; TRBD1 is a possible D gene (6 bases). V was trimmed by 3 bases and J by 1 base, leaving 10 bases between them. The CDR3 sequence is 14 residues long. CDR1 is SGHDT and CDR2 is YYEEEE in the germline V gene. CDR3 nucleotides: TGTGCCAGCAGCTCGGCAGGGGTCCAAGAGACCCAGTACTTC. Translation gives CASSSAGVQETQYF.

The genes are TRBV30 and TRBJ2-1; no clear D. Germline CDR1 and CDR2: GTSNPN and SVGIG (reference sequence). V lost 0 bases and J lost 6, with 15 bases in between. The CDR3 runs to 15 residues. CDR3 nucleotides: TGTGCCTGGAGTGTCCTTGTGACAAGCCCCAATGAGCAGTTCTTC. It is translated as CAWSVLVTSPNEQFF.

With regard to this clone: Germline is not matched at one junction end, which may reflect a read error. The rearrangement links TRBV7-7 to TRBJ2-5, with D maybe TRBD2 (7 bases). The CDR3 consists of 15 residues. The germline V gene has CDR1 SSHAT and CDR2 FNYEAQ (reference sequence). CDR3 DNA: TGTGCTAGCAGCCCCCAAGGGGGAGGGCCGGAGACCCAGTACTTC. Residues: CASSPQGGGPETQYF.

V gene TRBV5-1 combines with J gene TRBJ2-3; tentative D call: TRBD2 (5 bases). Trimming cost V 4 bases and J 4 bases, with 16 bases left between them. Germline values: CDR1 SGHRS, CDR2 YFSETQ. The CDR3 has 15 amino acids. The CDR3 here is CASSPIGGGADTQYF. CDR3 bases: TGCGCCAGCAGCCCCATCGGAGGAGGCGCAGATACGCAGTATTTT.

The chain uses TRBV27 and TRBJ2-3; D gene ambiguous. V was shortened by 3 bases and J by 4 bases, with 8 bases between the two germline ends. Germline assignment: CDR1 MNHEY and CDR2 SMNVEV (reference sequence). The CDR3 contains 13 residues. The CDR3 here is CASSFSDADTQYF. CDR3 bases: TGTGCCAGCAGTTTCAGCGACGCAGATACGCAGTATTTT.

The J gene is TRBJ2-2, the V gene TRBV7-2; 7 nucleotides line up with TRBD2. V dropped 5 bases and J dropped 4; count of bases not matched to a gene: 10. Germline lookup yields CDR1 SGHTA and CDR2 FQGNSA. CDR3 length: 16 amino acids. The CDR3 DNA is TGTGCCAGCAGCCAGCCGGGGGGAGAGATCACCGGGGAGCTGTTTTTT. It is translated as CASSQPGGEITGELFF.

The J gene is TRBJ2-1, the V gene TRBV19; the match to TRBD1 covers 7 bases. V lost 4 bases to trimming and J lost 0 bases; unmatched junction nucleotides: 9. The CDR3 length is 17 residues. Germline-derived CDR1 and CDR2 are LNHDA and SQIVND (reference sequence). CDR3 residues: CASSSPPGGSSYNEQFF. CDR3 nucleotides: TGTGCCAGTAGTAGCCCGCCAGGGGGAAGCTCCTACAATGAGCAGTTCTTC.

The chain is built from TRBV18 and TRBJ2-2, with TRBD2 as a possible D gene (6 bases). V gave up 2 bases and J gave up 2 bases, with 9 bases separating them. CDR1 and CDR2 from the germline V gene are KGHSH and LQKENI. CDR3 length equals 15 residues. The CDR3 is CASSPGTFNTGELFF. CDR3 nucleotide sequence: TGTGCCAGCTCACCAGGGACTTTCAACACCGGGGAGCTGTTTTTT.

The chain combines TRBV10-3 with TRBJ2-7; perhaps TRBD2 as D (6 bases). The germline CDR1 and CDR2 sequences are ENHRY and SYGVKD. The CDR3 covers 12 residues. V lost 4 bases to trimming and J lost 6 bases, with 10 bases between them. CDR3: CAISGGEAEQYF. Here the CDR3 DNA reads TGTGCCATCAGTGGGGGGGAGGCCGAGCAGTACTTC.

The sample holds a few counts of this clone. The chain carries TRBV2 and TRBJ2-1, with D perhaps TRBD1 (7 bases). This CDR3 region has 12 residues. Germline CDR1 reads SNHLY; CDR2 reads FYNNEI. Trimming cost V 3 bases and J 15 bases, with 15 bases left between them. The CDR3 loop reads CASSETNRGLFF. The CDR3 nucleotides read TGTGCCAGCAGTGAGACTAACAGGGGACTGTTCTTC.

The V gene is TRBV28, the J gene TRBJ2-1; 10 positions match TRBD2. V was clipped by 2 bases and J by 8 bases; unmatched bases: 12. The CDR3 covers 17 residues. CDR1 and CDR2 (germline): MDHEN, SYDVKM. This chain's CDR3 is CASSLGTSEGRADEQFF. CDR3 coding DNA: TGTGCCAGCAGTTTAGGGACTAGCGAGGGGAGGGCGGATGAGCAGTTCTTC.

The CDR3 DNA reads TGTGCCAGCATCCAGGGCGACAGGGGATCTGAAGCTTTCTTT. Translated: CASIQGDRGSEAFF. The V gene is TRBV28, the J gene TRBJ1-1; 8 bases line up with TRBD1. Per the germline V gene, CDR1 is MDHEN and CDR2 is SYDVKM. The junction had 10 bases not matched to a gene; V was cut back by 7 bases and J by 6 bases. The CDR3 runs 14 residues. Variable domain in full (rest from reference TRBV28 and TRBJ1-1): DVKVTQSSRYLVKRTGEKVFLECVQDMDHENMFWYRQDPGLGLRLIYFSYDVKMKEKGDIPEGYSVSREKKERFSLILESASTNQTSMYLCASIQGDRGSEAFFGQGTRLTVV.

This chain uses TRBV11-2 with TRBJ2-2; TRBD2 matches 9 bases. After removal of 1 base from V and 6 bases from J, the junction contained 3 bases not matched to a gene. The V gene's germline CDR1 is SGHAT and CDR2 FQNNGV. There are 15 residues in the CDR3. CDR3 residues: CASSLVGGRAGELFF. The CDR3, as DNA: TGTGCCAGCAGCTTAGTTGGCGGGAGGGCCGGGGAGCTGTTTTTT.